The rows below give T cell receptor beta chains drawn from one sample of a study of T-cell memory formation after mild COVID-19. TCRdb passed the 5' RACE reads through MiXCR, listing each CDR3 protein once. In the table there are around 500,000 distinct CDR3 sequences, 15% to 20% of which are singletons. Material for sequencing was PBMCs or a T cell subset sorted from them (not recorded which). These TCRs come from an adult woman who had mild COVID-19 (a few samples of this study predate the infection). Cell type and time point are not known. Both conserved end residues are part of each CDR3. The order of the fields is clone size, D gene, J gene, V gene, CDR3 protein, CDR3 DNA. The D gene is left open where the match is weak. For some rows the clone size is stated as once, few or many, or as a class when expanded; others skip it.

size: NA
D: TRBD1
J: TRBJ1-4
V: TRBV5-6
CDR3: CASSARQGSEKLFF
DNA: TGTGCCAGCAGCGCTAGACAGGGAAGCGAAAAACTGTTTTTT

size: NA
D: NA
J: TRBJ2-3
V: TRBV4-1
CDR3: CASSPHLFDTDTQYF
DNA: TGCGCCAGCAGCCCGCATTTGTTCGACACAGATACGCAGTATTTT

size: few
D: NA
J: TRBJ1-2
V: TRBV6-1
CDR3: CASSPTENYGYTF
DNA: TGTGCCAGCAGTCCGACGGAGAACTATGGCTACACCTTC

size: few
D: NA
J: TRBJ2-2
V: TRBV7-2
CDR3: CASSTINTGELFF
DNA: TGTGCCAGCAGCACCATTAACACCGGGGAGCTGTTTTTT

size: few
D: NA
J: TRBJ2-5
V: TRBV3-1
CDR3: CASSLDPSYQETQYF
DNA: TGTGCCAGCAGCCTAGACCCTTCGTACCAAGAGACCCAGTACTTC

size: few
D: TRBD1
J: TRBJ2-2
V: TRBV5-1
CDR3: CASSSWTGGGTGELFF
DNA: TGCGCCAGCAGCTCGTGGACAGGGGGCGGCACCGGGGAGCTGTTTTTT

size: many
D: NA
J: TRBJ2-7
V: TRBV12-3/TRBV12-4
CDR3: CASSLGIPYEQYF
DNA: TGTGCCAGCAGTTTGGGCATTCCCTACGAGCAGTACTTC

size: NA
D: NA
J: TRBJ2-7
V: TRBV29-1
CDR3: CSVLTYEQYF
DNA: TGCAGCGTCCTTACCTACGAGCAGTACTTC

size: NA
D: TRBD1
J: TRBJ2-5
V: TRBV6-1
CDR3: CASSRTGGALETQYF
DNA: TGTGCCAGCAGCAGGACAGGGGGCGCTTTGGAGACCCAGTACTTC

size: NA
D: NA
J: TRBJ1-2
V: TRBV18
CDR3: CASSPQELNYGYTF
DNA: TGTGCCAGCTCACCACAAGAGCTAAACTATGGCTACACCTTC

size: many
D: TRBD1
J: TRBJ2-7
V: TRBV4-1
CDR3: CASSLGDSTYEQYF
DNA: TGCGCCAGCAGCCTTGGGGACAGCACCTACGAGCAGTACTTC

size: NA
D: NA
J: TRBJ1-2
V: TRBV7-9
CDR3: CASSLAGEGNGYTF
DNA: TGTGCCAGCAGCTTAGCGGGGGAAGGGAACGGCTACACCTTC

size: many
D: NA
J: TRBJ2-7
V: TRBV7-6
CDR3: CASSPGLSEQYF
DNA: TGTGCCAGCAGCCCCGGCTTGAGCGAGCAGTACTTC

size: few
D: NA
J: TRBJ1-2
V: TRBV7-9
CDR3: CAGTTGYRGYTF
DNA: TGTGCCGGCACGACAGGTTATCGCGGCTACACCTTC

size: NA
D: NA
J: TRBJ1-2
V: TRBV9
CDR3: CASTLSDGRRQGYTF
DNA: TGTGCCAGCACCCTCTCGGACGGACGGAGGCAAGGCTACACCTTC

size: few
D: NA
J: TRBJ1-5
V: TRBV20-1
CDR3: CSANAGGVYSNQPQHF
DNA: TGCAGTGCTAACGCCGGGGGGGTTTATAGCAATCAGCCCCAGCATTTT

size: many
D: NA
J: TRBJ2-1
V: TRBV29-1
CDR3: CSVDPGSGQFF
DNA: TGCAGCGTTGATCCGGGTTCGGGGCAGTTCTTC

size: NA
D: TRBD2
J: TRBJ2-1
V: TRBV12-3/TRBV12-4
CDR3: CASSFAGGEQFF
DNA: TGTGCCAGCAGTTTCGCGGGGGGTGAGCAGTTCTTC

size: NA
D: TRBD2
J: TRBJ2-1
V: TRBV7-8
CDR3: CASSLRRLAGGRSYNEQFF
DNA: TGTGCCAGCAGCTTACGTAGACTAGCGGGAGGAAGGAGCTACAATGAGCAGTTCTTC

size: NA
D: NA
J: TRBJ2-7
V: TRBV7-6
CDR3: CASSPFGFQGPYEQYF
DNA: TGTGCCAGCAGCCCATTTGGCTTCCAGGGCCCCTACGAGCAGTACTTC

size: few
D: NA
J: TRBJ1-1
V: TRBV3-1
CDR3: CASSQVKGNTEAFF
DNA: TGTGCCAGCAGCCAAGTAAAGGGAAATACTGAAGCTTTCTTT

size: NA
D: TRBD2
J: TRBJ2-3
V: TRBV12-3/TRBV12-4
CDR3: CASTLGLAGGTDTQYF
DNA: TGTGCCAGCACCCTTGGACTAGCGGGGGGTACAGATACGCAGTATTTT

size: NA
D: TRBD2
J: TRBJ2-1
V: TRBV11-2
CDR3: CASSLGGGSWNEQFF
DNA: TGTGCCAGCAGCTTAGGCGGCGGGAGCTGGAATGAGCAGTTCTTC

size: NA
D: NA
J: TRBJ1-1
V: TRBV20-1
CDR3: CSARGRGGAYTEAFF
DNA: TGCAGTGCTAGGGGTCGGGGGGGCGCGTACACTGAAGCTTTCTTT

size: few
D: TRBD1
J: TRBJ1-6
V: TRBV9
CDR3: CASSVARNDRDSSPLHF
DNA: TGTGCCAGCAGCGTAGCTCGAAACGACAGGGACAGTTCACCCCTCCACTTT